This T cell receptor beta chain is drawn from a study of T-cell reconstitution after alpha-beta-depleted transplantation in children. For TCRbeta, the library was prepared with unique molecular identifiers. A single record per CDR3 protein comes from TCRdb applying MiXCR to the PCR reads. The table lists 400,000 to 500,000 distinct CDR3 sequences, approximately 11% of them singletons. Trimming stripped 0 bases from V and 4 bases from J, with 7 bases between. Per the germline V gene, CDR1 is SGHRS and CDR2 is YFSETQ. The CDR3 is 13 residues long. This clonotype was counted ten times or more. The sample here was PBMCs from the stem cell graft donor, taken from the stem cell graft. The TCR comes from a human donor who donated a stem cell graft to a child with acute myeloid leukemia. The rearrangement uses TRBV5-1 and TRBJ1-1; D is possibly TRBD1 (5 bases). In nucleotides, the CDR3 is TGCGCCAGCAGCTTGGGGGGGGTCACTGAAGCTTTCTTT. This sequence encodes CASSLGGVTEAFF.